Following are 24 T cell receptor beta chains from one sample sequenced in a study of beta chain features in type 1 diabetes. Reverse transcribing all isolated RNA meant expressed TCRB transcripts were sequenced. TCRdb's table, derived via immunoSEQ multiplex PCR, lists solely in-frame clones and lacks some. The sample consists of over 600,000 clones, 9.5% to 15% of them appearing once. General study points: Among patients with Type 1 diabetes, TCRB CDR3s were moderately but significantly shorter in every one of the four CD4+ subsets.

Their cognate antigens are unknown. Sequenced input: naive CD4+ T cells from blood. The receptors were gathered from a man aged 30-40 years with type 1 diabetes.

This clone was observed a few times. This chain connects TRBV5-1 to TRBJ1-2; tentatively, D is TRBD1 (5 bases). V dropped 4 bases and J dropped 4 bases, with 14 bases sitting between them. In germline, CDR1 is SGHRS, CDR2 YFSETQ. This CDR3 region has 14 residues. CDR3 nucleotide sequence: TGCGCCAGCAGCCCAATGGGGGTCGGCTATGGCTACACCTTC. As protein: CASSPMGVGYGYTF.

The V and J genes are TRBV14 and TRBJ2-3, with 8 nucleotides matching TRBD1. V lost 1 base to trimming and J lost 6 bases; unmatched junction nucleotides: 9. Germline V gene lookup returns CDR1 SGHDN and CDR2 FVKESK. The CDR3 consists of 16 residues. The CDR3 DNA follows: TGTGCCAGCAGCCAAGGGAGCCGACAGGGGAAGGATACGCAGTATTTT. This translates into CASSQGSRQGKDTQYF.

This clone was recorded a few times. V usage is TRBV18 and J usage is TRBJ2-7; 10 nucleotides line up with TRBD2. The V gene's germline CDR1 is KGHSH and CDR2 LQKENI. This CDR3 is built from 16 residues. J lost 0 bases, V lost 4 bases, and 6 bases had no gene match. CDR3 amino acids: CASSRIAGGSSYEQYF. The CDR3 nucleotides are TGTGCCAGCTCACGTATAGCGGGGGGTAGCTCCTACGAGCAGTACTTC.

This clone was detected only a few times. The sample carries other DNA sequences with the same CDR3. The chain has TRBV5-1 and TRBJ2-3, with D perhaps being TRBD1 or TRBD2 (5 bases each). Germline V lookup: CDR1 SGHRS, CDR2 YFSETQ. V lost 4 bases and J 2 bases, leaving 5 bases between the germline ends. The CDR3 consists of 12 residues. The CDR3: CASSGTTDTQYF. In DNA, the CDR3 is TGCGCCAGCAGCGGGACCACAGATACGCAGTATTTT. Full variable domain (remainder filled in from reference TRBV5-1 and TRBJ2-3): KAGVTQTPRYLIKTRGQQVTLSCSPISGHRSVSWYQQTPGQGLQFLFEYFSETQRNKGNFPGRFSGRQFSNSRSEMNVSTLELGDSALYLCASSGTTDTQYFGPGTRLTVL.

The chain links TRBV5-1 to TRBJ2-1; the D gene is possibly TRBD2 (5 bases). CDR1 SGHRS and CDR2 YFSETQ come from the germline V gene. CDR3 length equals 14 residues. V gave up 4 bases and J gave up 4 bases, with 12 bases separating them. The DNA of the CDR3 is TGCGCCAGCAGCAGAGGGCCGGTTTACAATGAGCAGTTCTTC. This sequence encodes CASSRGPVYNEQFF.

This clone showed up many times. The chain is built from TRBV14 and TRBJ1-4; D remains ambiguous. The germline V gene has CDR1 SGHDN and CDR2 FVKESK. The CDR3 runs to 12 residues. Trimming took off 3 bases at V and 7 bases at J, with 6 bases between the two ends. The chain's CDR3 is CASSHTAEKLFF. The CDR3 DNA reads as TGTGCCAGCAGCCATACAGCTGAAAAACTGTTTTTT.

The chain couples TRBV11-2 to TRBJ2-3; perhaps TRBD1 as D (5 bases). Trimming left V 0 bases short and J 3 bases short, with 7 bases between. Germline V lookup: CDR1 SGHAT, CDR2 FQNNGV. The CDR3 totals 14 residues. The CDR3 region is CASSLDRVTDTQYF. The DNA of the CDR3 is TGTGCCAGCAGCTTAGACAGGGTAACAGATACGCAGTATTTT.

This chain joins TRBV27 and TRBJ2-1; 7 bases map to TRBD2. Germline V lookup: CDR1 MNHEY, CDR2 SMNVEV (reference sequence). V shed 4 bases, J shed 1 base, and the junction held 13 bases outside the gene matches. The CDR3 loop spans 18 amino acids. The CDR3 loop reads CASSSPLRNGGSYNEQFF. The DNA for the CDR3 is TGTGCCAGCAGTTCCCCCCTACGTAACGGGGGGTCCTACAATGAGCAGTTCTTC.

About this clone itself: Other DNA sequences from this sample encode an identical CDR3 as well. The chain links TRBV6-5 to TRBJ2-6; 7 nucleotides agree with TRBD1. V shed 5 bases, J shed 4 bases, and the junction held 5 bases outside the gene matches. The CDR3 extends over 15 amino acids. CDR1 and CDR2 (germline): MNHEY, SVGAGI. The CDR3 reads CASSRQGLGANVLTF. The DNA for the CDR3 is TGTGCCAGCAGTCGACAGGGCTTAGGGGCCAACGTCCTGACTTTC.

The rearrangement joins TRBV18 to TRBJ1-2; no reliable D call. This CDR3 contains 15 residues. Trimming cost V 0 bases and J 3 bases, with 11 bases left between them. From germline, CDR1 is KGHSH and CDR2 LQKENI. DNA of the CDR3: TGTGCCAGCTCACCACCGTCGCTAGGCGACTATGGCTACACCTTC. Translated, it gives CASSPPSLGDYGYTF.

Only a few counts were recorded for this clone. The rearrangement links TRBV2 to TRBJ2-1, with D unresolved. The CDR3 spans 11 residues. Trimming took 7 bases from V and 10 from J, leaving 11 bases between them. Germline assignment: CDR1 SNHLY and CDR2 FYNNEI. DNA of the CDR3: TGTGCCAGCACCGCACAGATCGAGCAGTTCTTC. The encoded protein is CASTAQIEQFF.

This chain joins TRBV7-6 and TRBJ1-4, with D possibly matching TRBD1 (5 bases). This CDR3 has 15 amino acids. Deletions cut 5 bases from V and 8 bases from J, with 18 bases between. CDR1 SGHVS and CDR2 FNYEAQ come from the germline V gene. This chain's CDR3 is CASSPSGGGGEKLFF. DNA for the CDR3: TGTGCCAGCAGCCCTTCAGGCGGGGGAGGAGAAAAACTGTTTTTT. The whole variable domain, remainder taken from reference TRBV7-6 and TRBJ1-4, is GAGVSQSPRYKVTKRGQDVALRCDPISGHVSLYWYRQALGQGPEFLTYFNYEAQQDKSGLPNDRFSAERPEGSISTLTIQRTEQRDSAMYRCASSPSGGGGEKLFFGSGTQLSVL.

The V and J genes are TRBV15 and TRBJ2-3; D may be TRBD2 (5 bases). The V gene's germline CDR1 is LNHNV and CDR2 YYDKDF (reference sequence). The CDR3 totals 16 residues. V lost 5 bases and J 1 base, leaving 16 bases between the germline ends. The CDR3 DNA sequence: TGTGCCACCAGCTTAGACGGTTCCGGGGGCACAGATACGCAGTATTTT. This translates into CATSLDGSGGTDTQYF.

In its sample, this clone was seen a few times. This sequence joins TRBV4-2 and TRBJ1-6, with D possibly matching TRBD1 (6 bases). Trimming removed 5 bases at V and 7 bases at J, with 12 bases between. CDR1 and CDR2 from the germline V gene are LGHNA and YNFKEQ. This CDR3 has 14 residues. The CDR3 coding sequence is TGTGCCAGCAGCTCTGGACAGATAAATTCACCCCTCCACTTT. Protein sequence: CASSSGQINSPLHF.

The chain employs TRBV6-1 and TRBJ1-5, with D tentatively TRBD1 (6 bases). CDR3 length: 16 amino acids. CDR1 and CDR2 (germline): MNHNS, SASEGT. V was trimmed by 2 bases and J by 3 bases, leaving 14 bases between them. The CDR3 DNA reads as TGTGCCAGCAGTGAATTGGACAGTGCCTTCAATCAGCCCCAGCATTTT. Translating gives CASSELDSAFNQPQHF.

A few counts support this clone. The V and J genes are TRBV9 and TRBJ2-1; 8 nucleotides match TRBD1. The V gene's germline CDR1 is SGDLS and CDR2 YYNGEE. After removal of 0 bases from V and 8 bases from J, the junction contained 7 bases not matched to a gene. The CDR3 spans 15 residues. CDR3 protein: CASSVEPGGRDEQFF. The CDR3 DNA reads TGTGCCAGCAGCGTAGAACCAGGGGGCAGGGATGAGCAGTTCTTC.

The CDR3 spells CASSLNREEETQYF. CDR3 nucleotides: TGTGCCAGCAGCTTAAACAGGGAGGAAGAGACCCAGTACTTC. V and J are TRBV7-8 and TRBJ2-5; the D call may be TRBD1 or TRBD2 (6 bases each). The V gene's germline CDR1 is SGHVS and CDR2 FQNEAQ. With 2 bases removed from V and 3 bases from J, the gap between germline ends came to 10 bases. This CDR3 has 14 residues.

This chain connects TRBV7-8 to TRBJ1-2; no clear D gene. V gave up 2 bases and J gave up 6 bases, with 7 bases separating them. The germline V gene has CDR1 SGHVS and CDR2 FQNEAQ. This CDR3 is built from 12 residues. CDR3 in DNA: TGTGCCAGCAGCTTAATCGGGAATGGCTACACCTTC. It yields the protein CASSLIGNGYTF.

The chain couples TRBV7-2 to TRBJ2-3; 10 bases fit TRBD2. V trimming: 4 bases; J trimming: 4 bases; junction bases outside the gene matches: 5. CDR1 SGHTA and CDR2 FQGNSA come from the germline V gene. The CDR3 sequence is 15 residues long. The CDR3 coding sequence is TGTGCCAGCAGCTACGGACTAGCGGTATCAGATACGCAGTATTTT. Protein sequence: CASSYGLAVSDTQYF.

This clone came up a few times. The chain combines TRBV4-2 with TRBJ2-1; possible D gene TRBD2, 7 bases. From germline, CDR1 is LGHNA and CDR2 YNFKEQ. Trimming took off 1 base at V and 4 bases at J, with 14 bases between the two ends. The CDR3 loop spans 16 amino acids. For the CDR3, the DNA is TGTGCCAGCAGCCAAGGTGAGGGGGGGCCATACAATGAGCAGTTCTTC. This encodes CASSQGEGGPYNEQFF.

This clone was counted once. J is TRBJ2-2 and V is TRBV18, with D possibly being TRBD1 (6 bases). Germline CDR1 and CDR2: KGHSH and LQKENI. This CDR3 comprises 16 residues. Trimming cost V 3 bases and J 2 bases, with 13 bases left between them. Here the CDR3 DNA reads TGTGCCAGCTCACCGATGGGGACACTTAACACCGGGGAGCTGTTTTTT. This translates into CASSPMGTLNTGELFF.

The V call is TRBV7-9, the J call TRBJ1-2, with D possibly TRBD1 on 5 matching bases. Germline V gene lookup returns CDR1 SEHNR and CDR2 FQNEAQ (reference sequence). This CDR3 region has 12 residues. The germline V and J ends were trimmed by 2 bases and 8 bases, with 9 bases remaining between them. The DNA of the CDR3 is TGTGCCAGCAGCTTACAGGGAGACGGCTACACCTTC. This sequence encodes CASSLQGDGYTF.

The J gene is TRBJ2-1, the V gene TRBV27; 8 bases map to TRBD1. V lost 4 bases, J lost 7 bases, and 9 bases stayed unmatched. The CDR3 consists of 15 residues. Germline CDR1 reads MNHEY; CDR2 reads SMNVEV (reference sequence). The DNA of the CDR3 is TGTGCCAGCAGTTCCTCAGGGGGCGCAGAGAATGAGCAGTTCTTC. Its protein product is CASSSSGGAENEQFF.

There are a few counts of this clone. The CDR3 is CASSLEGGSYNEQFF. CDR3 in DNA: TGTGCCAGCAGCTTGGAGGGGGGGTCATACAATGAGCAGTTCTTC. The chain recombines TRBV5-4 with TRBJ2-1, with D maybe TRBD2 (7 bases). Trimming took 0 bases from V and 4 from J, leaving 11 bases between them. The V gene's germline CDR1 is SGHNT and CDR2 YYREEE (reference sequence). CDR3 length equals 15 residues.